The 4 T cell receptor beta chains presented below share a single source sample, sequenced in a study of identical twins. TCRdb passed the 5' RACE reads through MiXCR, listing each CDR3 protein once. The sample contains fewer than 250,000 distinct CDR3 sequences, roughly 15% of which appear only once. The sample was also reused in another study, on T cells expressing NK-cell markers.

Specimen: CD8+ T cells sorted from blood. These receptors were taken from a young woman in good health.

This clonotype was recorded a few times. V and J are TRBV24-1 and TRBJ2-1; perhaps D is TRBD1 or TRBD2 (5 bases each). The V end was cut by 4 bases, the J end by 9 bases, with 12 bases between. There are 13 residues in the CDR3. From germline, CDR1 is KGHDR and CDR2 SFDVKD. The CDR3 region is CATSEGVGSEQFF. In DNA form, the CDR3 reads TGTGCCACCAGTGAAGGGGTTGGGAGTGAGCAGTTCTTC.

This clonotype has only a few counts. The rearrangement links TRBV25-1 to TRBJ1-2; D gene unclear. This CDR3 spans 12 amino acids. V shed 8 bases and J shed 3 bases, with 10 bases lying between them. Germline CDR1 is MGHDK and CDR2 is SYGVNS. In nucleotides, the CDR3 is TGTGCCAGCCTCACCGGGGACTATGGCTACACCTTC. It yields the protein CASLTGDYGYTF.

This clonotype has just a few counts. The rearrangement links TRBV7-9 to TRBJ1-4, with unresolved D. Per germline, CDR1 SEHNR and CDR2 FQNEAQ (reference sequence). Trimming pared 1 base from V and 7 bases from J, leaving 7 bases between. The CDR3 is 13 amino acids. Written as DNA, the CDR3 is TGTGCCAGCAGCTTAGGGTACGGTGAAAAACTGTTTTTT. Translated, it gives CASSLGYGEKLFF.

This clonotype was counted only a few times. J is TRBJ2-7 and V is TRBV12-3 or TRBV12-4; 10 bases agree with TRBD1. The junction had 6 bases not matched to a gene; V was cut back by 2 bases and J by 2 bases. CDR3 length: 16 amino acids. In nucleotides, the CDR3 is TGTGCCAGCAGTTTACCTGGGACAGGGGAGCCCTACGAGCAGTACTTC. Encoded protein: CASSLPGTGEPYEQYF.